This TCR beta chain was documented in a study of blood T cell repertoires in COVID-19. About the research overall: T cells, B-cell-depleted T cells, or PBMCs provided the cDNA or gDNA that served as material.

V was trimmed by 5 bases and J by 5 bases, leaving 9 bases between them. CDR1 and CDR2 (germline): DFQATT, SNEGSKA (reference sequence). CDR3 size: 11 residues. Original data processing: Using reference gene primer amplification, nucleated cell counts were estimated. Sequenced by immunoSEQ multiplex PCR; TCRdb stores in-frame clones only, minus some. V, J and clone size are taken as reported in that table, and D and trimming were inferred from the DNA itself. This table holds some 200,000 clones, nearly 90% found once. The chain recombines TRBV20-1 with TRBJ1-1, with no clear D. Material for sequencing was peripheral blood. The receptor was derived from a woman younger than 35 who had recovered from COVID-19. DNA for the CDR3: TGCAGTGCTGCCCAGTTAACTGAAGCTTTCTTT. Its translation is CSAAQLTEAFF.